This TCR beta chain appears in the sequencing data of a study of blood T cell repertoires in COVID-19. Study details: Collection of acute and convalescent COVID-19 samples took place in the United States, Italy and Spain. T cells, B-cell-depleted T cells, or PBMCs supplied cDNA or gDNA.

The germline V gene encodes CDR1 SGHNT and CDR2 YYREEE (reference sequence). This CDR3 is built from 16 residues. Trimming removed 4 bases from V and 9 bases from J; junction bases left unmatched: 10. Methods used by the authors: Scientists estimated how many nucleated cells there were by amplifying reference gene primers. Sequenced by immunoSEQ multiplex PCR; TCRdb stores in-frame clones only, minus some. V and J calls and clone size are given by that table; D and trimming were obtained from the DNA. The sample shows 20,000 or so clones, about 89% of them seen only once. Sequencing used peripheral blood. The TCR originated in a woman in her fifties or sixties with active COVID-19. The rearrangement joins TRBV5-4 to TRBJ2-1; 13 bases agree with TRBD2. The CDR3 DNA follows: TGTGCCAGCAGCGCCCCGGGACTAGCGGGGCGGAGTGAGCAGTTCTTC. It is translated as CASSAPGLAGRSEQFF.